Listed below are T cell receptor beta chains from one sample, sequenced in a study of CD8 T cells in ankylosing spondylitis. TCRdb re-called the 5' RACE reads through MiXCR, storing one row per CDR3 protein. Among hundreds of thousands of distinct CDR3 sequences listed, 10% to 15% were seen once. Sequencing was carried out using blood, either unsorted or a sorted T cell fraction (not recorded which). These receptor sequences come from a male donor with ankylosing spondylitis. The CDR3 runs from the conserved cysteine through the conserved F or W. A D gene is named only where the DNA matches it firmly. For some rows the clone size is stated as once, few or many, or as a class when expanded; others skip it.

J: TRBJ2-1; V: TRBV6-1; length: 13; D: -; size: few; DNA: TGTGCCAGCAGTGAGGGGACCTACAATGAGCAGTTCTTC; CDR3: CASSEGTYNEQFF
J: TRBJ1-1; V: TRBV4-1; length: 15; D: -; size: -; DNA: TGCGCCGGCAGCCTCCGAACCATAAAGAACACTGAAGCTTTCTTT; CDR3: CAGSLRTIKNTEAFF
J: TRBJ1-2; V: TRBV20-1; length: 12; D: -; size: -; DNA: TGCAGTGCTGACAGCCAAAACTATGGCTACACCTTC; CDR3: CSADSQNYGYTF
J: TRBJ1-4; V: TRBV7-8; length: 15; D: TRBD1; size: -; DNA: TGTGCCAGCAGCTTAGCCGGGACAGTTAATGAAAAACTGTTTTTT; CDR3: CASSLAGTVNEKLFF
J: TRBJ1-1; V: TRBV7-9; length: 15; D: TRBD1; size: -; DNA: TGTGCCAGCAGCAAGGACAGGGGTAAGAACACTGAAGCTTTCTTT; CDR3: CASSKDRGKNTEAFF
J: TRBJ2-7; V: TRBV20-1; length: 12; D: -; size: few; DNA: TGCAGTGCTAGAGATTTTCAGGACGAGCAGTACTTC; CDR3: CSARDFQDEQYF
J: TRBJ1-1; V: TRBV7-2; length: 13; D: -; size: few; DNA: TGTGCCAGCAGCCGTGATAGGACGGGTGAAGCTTTCTTT; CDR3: CASSRDRTGEAFF
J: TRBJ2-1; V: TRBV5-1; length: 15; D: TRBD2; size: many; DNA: TGCGCCAGCAGCTTGGACCTAGCGGGAATCGATGAGCAGTTCTTC; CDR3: CASSLDLAGIDEQFF
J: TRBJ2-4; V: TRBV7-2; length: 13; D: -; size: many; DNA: TGTGCCAGCAGCTTAGAGACGCGTGGCATTCAGTACTTC; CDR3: CASSLETRGIQYF
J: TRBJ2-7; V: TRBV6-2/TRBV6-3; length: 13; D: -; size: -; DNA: TGTGCCAGCAGTTACTCAAACTTTATTGAGCAGTACTTC; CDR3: CASSYSNFIEQYF
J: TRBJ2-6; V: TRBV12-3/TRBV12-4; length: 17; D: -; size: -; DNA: TGTGCCAGCAGGGGGGCAAGACCCAACTCTGGGGCCAACGTCCTGACTTTC; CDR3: CASRGARPNSGANVLTF
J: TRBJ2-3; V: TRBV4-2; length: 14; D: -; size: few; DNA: TGTGCCAGCAACTACGGATCTAGCACAGATACGCAGTATTTT; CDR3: CASNYGSSTDTQYF
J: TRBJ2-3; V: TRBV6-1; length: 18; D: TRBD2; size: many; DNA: TGTGCCAGCAGCCCCGGACTAGCGGGGGCCTTTCACACAGATACGCAGTATTTT; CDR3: CASSPGLAGAFHTDTQYF
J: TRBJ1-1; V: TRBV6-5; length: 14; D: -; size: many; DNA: TGTGCCAGCAGTTACAGGGGAAGGGACACTGAAGCTTTCTTT; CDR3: CASSYRGRDTEAFF
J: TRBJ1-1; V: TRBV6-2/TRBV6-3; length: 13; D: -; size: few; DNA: TGTGCCAGCAGAAAAGGAAGACTCTCAGAAGCTTTCTTT; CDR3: CASRKGRLSEAFF
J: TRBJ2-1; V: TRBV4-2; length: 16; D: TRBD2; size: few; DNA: TGTGCCAGCAGCCAAGATGAACTAGCGGGAGATGATGAGCAGTTCTTC; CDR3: CASSQDELAGDDEQFF
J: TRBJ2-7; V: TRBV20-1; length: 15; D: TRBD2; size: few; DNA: TGCAGTGCTGGTTTCCCTAGCGGAAGCACCTACGAGCAGTACTTC; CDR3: CSAGFPSGSTYEQYF
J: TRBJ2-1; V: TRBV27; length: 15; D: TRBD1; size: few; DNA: TGTGCCAGCAGTGCCGAGACAGGGTCCTACAATGAGCAGTTCTTC; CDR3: CASSAETGSYNEQFF
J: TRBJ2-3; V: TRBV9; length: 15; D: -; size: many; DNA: TGTGCCAGCAGCGTAGCTGGCGGGAGCACAGATACGCAGTATTTT; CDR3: CASSVAGGSTDTQYF
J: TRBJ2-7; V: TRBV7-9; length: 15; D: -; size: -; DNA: TGTGCCAGCAGCTTAGTGGCCGGGGACCGCTACGAGCAGTACTTC; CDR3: CASSLVAGDRYEQYF
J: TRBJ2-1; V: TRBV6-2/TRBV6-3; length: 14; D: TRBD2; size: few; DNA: TGTGCCACCTCGACTAGCGGGAGGTTTGATGAGCAGTTCTTC; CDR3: CATSTSGRFDEQFF
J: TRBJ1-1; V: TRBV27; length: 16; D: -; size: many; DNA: TGTGCCAGCAGTTTATTTTCCCCCGGACTGAACACTGAAGCTTTCTTT; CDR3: CASSLFSPGLNTEAFF
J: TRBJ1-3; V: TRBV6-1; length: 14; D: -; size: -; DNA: TGTGCCAGCAGTCCGCAGCTCTCTGGAAACACCATATATTTT; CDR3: CASSPQLSGNTIYF
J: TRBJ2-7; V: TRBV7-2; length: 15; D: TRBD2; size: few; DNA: TGTGCCAGCAGCTTCCAGCGGGGGGGGTCCTACGAGCAGTACTTC; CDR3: CASSFQRGGSYEQYF
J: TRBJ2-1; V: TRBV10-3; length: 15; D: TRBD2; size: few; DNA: TGTGCCATCAAGTCGGTAGCGGGCCCCTACAATGAGCAGTTCTTC; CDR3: CAIKSVAGPYNEQFF
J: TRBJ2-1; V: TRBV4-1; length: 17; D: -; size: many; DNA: TGCGCCAGCAGCCAAGTAGTAAAGCGGATGCCCTACAATGAGCAGTTCTTC; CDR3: CASSQVVKRMPYNEQFF
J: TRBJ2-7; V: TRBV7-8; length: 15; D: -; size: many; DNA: TGTGCCAGCAGCTTAATGCGGGACCACTCCTACGAGCAGTACTTC; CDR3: CASSLMRDHSYEQYF
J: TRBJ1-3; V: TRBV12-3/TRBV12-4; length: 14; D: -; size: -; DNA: TGTGCCAGCAGTTTAGCCCGGGCTGGAAACACCATATATTTT; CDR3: CASSLARAGNTIYF
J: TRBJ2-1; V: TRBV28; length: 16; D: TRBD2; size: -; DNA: TGTGCCAGCAGTGTAAGCGGGGGCGGCTCCTACAATGAGCAGTTCTTC; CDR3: CASSVSGGGSYNEQFF
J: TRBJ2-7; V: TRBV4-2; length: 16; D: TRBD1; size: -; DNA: TGTGCCAGCAGCCAAGATCCCTCGGGACAGGGCTACGAGCAGTACTTC; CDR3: CASSQDPSGQGYEQYF
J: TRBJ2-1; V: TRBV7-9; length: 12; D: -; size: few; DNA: TGTGCCAGCAGCTTTAGCACGGATGAGCAGTTCTTC; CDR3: CASSFSTDEQFF
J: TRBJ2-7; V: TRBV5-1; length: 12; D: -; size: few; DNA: TGCGCCATCGTCCCGTTTCCCTACGAGCAGTACTTC; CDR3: CAIVPFPYEQYF
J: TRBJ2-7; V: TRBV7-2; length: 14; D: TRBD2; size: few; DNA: TGTGCCAGCAGCTTTAGCGGGGGGGCCGATGAGCAGTACTTC; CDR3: CASSFSGGADEQYF
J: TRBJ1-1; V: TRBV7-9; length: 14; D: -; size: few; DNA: TGTGCCAGCAGCTCAGAACAACCGAACACTGAAGCTTTCTTT; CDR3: CASSSEQPNTEAFF
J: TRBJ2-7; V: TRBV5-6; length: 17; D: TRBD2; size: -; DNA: TGTGCCAGCAGCTCACTCCAGACTAGCGGGATAACCTACGAGCAGTACTTC; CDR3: CASSSLQTSGITYEQYF
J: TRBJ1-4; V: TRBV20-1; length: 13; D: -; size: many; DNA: TGCAGTGCTGAGGGGTCCACTAATGAAAAACTGTTTTTT; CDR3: CSAEGSTNEKLFF
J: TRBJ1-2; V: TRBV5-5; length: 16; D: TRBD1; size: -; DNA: TGTGCCAGCAGCTTGGGGCCCGGACAGGCTAACTATGGCTACACCTTC; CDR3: CASSLGPGQANYGYTF
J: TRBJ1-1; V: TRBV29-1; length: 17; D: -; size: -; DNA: TGCAGCGTTGATATGAGGGGGAGCCGGACGGTGAACACTGAAGCTTTCTTT; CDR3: CSVDMRGSRTVNTEAFF
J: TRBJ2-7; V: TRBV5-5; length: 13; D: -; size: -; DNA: TGTGCCAGCAGCTCCGCCCGACCCTACGAGCAGTACTTC; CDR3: CASSSARPYEQYF
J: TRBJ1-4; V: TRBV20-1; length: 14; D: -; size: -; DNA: TGCAGTGCCATCCCGTCTGCAACTAATGAAAAACTGTTTTTT; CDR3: CSAIPSATNEKLFF
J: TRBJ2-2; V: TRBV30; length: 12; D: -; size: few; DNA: TGTGCCTGGAGAAGGAACACCGGGGAGCTGTTTTTT; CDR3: CAWRRNTGELFF
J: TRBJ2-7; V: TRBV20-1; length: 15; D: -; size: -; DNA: TGCAGTGCTAGGAGGGCGGGGACGGCATCCTACGAGCAGTACTTC; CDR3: CSARRAGTASYEQYF
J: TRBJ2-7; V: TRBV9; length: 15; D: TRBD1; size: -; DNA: TGTGCCAGCAGCGCTCGACAGGGGTATACCTACGAGCAGTACTTC; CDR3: CASSARQGYTYEQYF
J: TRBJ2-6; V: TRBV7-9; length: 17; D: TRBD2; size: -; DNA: TGTGCCAGCAGCTTAATTTGGGAGGGTTACGGGGCCAACGTCCTGACTTTC; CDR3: CASSLIWEGYGANVLTF
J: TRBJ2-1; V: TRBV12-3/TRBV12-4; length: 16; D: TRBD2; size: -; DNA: TGTGCCAGCAGCCGGTCAGCGGGAGGGTCCTTAAATGAGCAGTTCTTC; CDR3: CASSRSAGGSLNEQFF
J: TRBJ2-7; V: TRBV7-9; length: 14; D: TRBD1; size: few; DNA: TGTGCCAGCAGCTTTCCCGGGACAGCCTACGAGCAGTACTTC; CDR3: CASSFPGTAYEQYF
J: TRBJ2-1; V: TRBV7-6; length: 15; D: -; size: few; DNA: TGTGCCAGCAGCTTAACGGCACAGTACCACAATGAGCAGTTCTTC; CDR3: CASSLTAQYHNEQFF
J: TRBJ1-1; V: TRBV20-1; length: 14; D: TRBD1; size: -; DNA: TGCAGTGCTAGCACCCGGACAGGGCGAGCTGAAGCTTTCTTT; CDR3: CSASTRTGRAEAFF
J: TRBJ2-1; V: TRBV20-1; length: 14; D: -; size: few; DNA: TGCAGTGCCCGGGCCCCTTACTCCTACAATGAGCAGTTCTTC; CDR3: CSARAPYSYNEQFF
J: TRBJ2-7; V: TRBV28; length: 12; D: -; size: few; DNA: TGTGCCAGCAGCGCTCAGCGCTACGAGCAGTACTTC; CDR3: CASSAQRYEQYF
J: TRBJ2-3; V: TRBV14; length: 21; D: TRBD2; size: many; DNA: TGTGCCAGCAGCCCCGACCCCGGGACTAGCGGGACGAGGCCTCGGGGGGATACGCAGTATTTT; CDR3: CASSPDPGTSGTRPRGDTQYF
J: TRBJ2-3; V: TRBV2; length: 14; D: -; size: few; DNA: TGTGCCAGCAGGAAGGACCGTAACACAGATACGCAGTATTTT; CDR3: CASRKDRNTDTQYF
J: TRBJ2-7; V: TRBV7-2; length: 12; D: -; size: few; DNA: TGTGCCAGCAGCTTAATTCCGAGCGAGCAGTACTTC; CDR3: CASSLIPSEQYF
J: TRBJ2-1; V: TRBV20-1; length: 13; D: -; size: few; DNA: TGCAGTGCCGGGCCGGGGTTTCCCAATGAGCAGTTCTTC; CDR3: CSAGPGFPNEQFF
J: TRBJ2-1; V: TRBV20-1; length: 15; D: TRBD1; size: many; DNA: TGCAGTGCTAGATCGGGACAGGGGGGCTACAATGAGCAGTTCTTC; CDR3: CSARSGQGGYNEQFF
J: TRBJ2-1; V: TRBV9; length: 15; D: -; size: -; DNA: TGTGCCAGCAGCGTAGGAAGGGCCCCCTACAATGAGCAGTTCTTC; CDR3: CASSVGRAPYNEQFF
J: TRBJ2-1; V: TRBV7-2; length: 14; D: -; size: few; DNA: TGTGCCAGCAGCTTAGAGGCCGCCTACAATGAGCAGTTCTTC; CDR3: CASSLEAAYNEQFF
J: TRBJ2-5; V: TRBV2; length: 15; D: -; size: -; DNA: TGTGCCAGCCGCTGGGGGGAGTTCTGGGGAGAGACCCAGTACTTC; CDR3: CASRWGEFWGETQYF